The table lists the clone carrying this T cell receptor beta chain with many counts. Its cognate antigen is unknown. This entry belongs to a study of T cells after yellow fever vaccination. As for the study in general: The SMART-Seq v4 Ultra Low Input method served to prepare the low-cell-number fractions.

Study findings and constraints: Reappearance after the booster was seen for most primary-vaccination clones, at roughly 96% CD4 and about 90% CD8.

TCR cDNA, made by 5'RACE template switching, carried an added universal primer site and UMIs. TCRdb reprocessed the 5' RACE reads with MiXCR, giving one entry per CDR3 protein. The sample contains 360,000 or so distinct CDR3 sequences, 11% of which appear only once. V shed 8 bases and J 4 bases; nucleotides not matched to a gene: 5. The CDR3 is 13 residues long. This chain uses TRBV12-3 or TRBV12-4 with TRBJ2-3, with TRBD2 matching over 8 bases. This TCR was sampled from a man between 18 and 29 years old who received the YFV17D yellow fever vaccine. The sequencing here drew on PBMCs, taken on the day of the first yellow fever vaccination. The CDR3, as DNA: TGTGCCAGCCTCCCGGGGGGGTCAGATACGCAGTATTTT. This encodes CASLPGGSDTQYF.